Listed here are 13 T cell receptor beta chains from one sample, sequenced in a study of blood T cells in healthy people across ages. Sample-barcoded 5' priming and a J-beta primer mix drove a second PCR of about 6 to 12 cycles. In TCRdb, the 5' RACE reads were re-called with MiXCR into one record per CDR3 protein. The table records fewer than 1.5 million distinct CDR3 sequences, roughly 40% of them present only once. The sequencing input was blood. The receptors shown here come from a woman younger than 35 in good health.

This chain connects TRBV6-1 to TRBJ2-7, with no clear D. The CDR3 extends over 10 amino acids. Germline V gene lookup returns CDR1 MNHNS and CDR2 SASEGT. The V end was cut by 8 bases, the J end by 0 bases, with 2 bases between. The CDR3 here is CASYSYEQYF. CDR3 sequence (DNA): TGTGCCAGCTACTCCTACGAGCAGTACTTC.

The gene calls are TRBV20-1 and TRBJ1-2; D not certain. The length of the CDR3 is 12 residues. Trimming took off 2 bases at V and 3 bases at J, with 7 bases between the two ends. Germline V gene lookup returns CDR1 DFQATT and CDR2 SNEGSKA (reference sequence). The CDR3 nucleotides are TGCAGTGCTAGACGAGAAGACTATGGCTACACCTTC. Protein: CSARREDYGYTF.

This clonotype was counted only a few times. This sequence joins TRBV5-1 and TRBJ1-1; D may be TRBD1 (5 bases). CDR1 SGHRS and CDR2 YFSETQ come from the germline V gene. This CDR3 is 15 amino acids long. Trimming pared 4 bases from V and 3 bases from J, leaving 16 bases between. Written as DNA, the CDR3 is TGCGCCAGCAGCAGGGACCCAGCCGGTGACACTGAAGCTTTCTTT. Translation: CASSRDPAGDTEAFF.

The chain is built from TRBV4-1 and TRBJ2-1; 9 bases agree with TRBD2. This CDR3 is built from 18 residues. Per the germline V gene, CDR1 is MGHRA and CDR2 is YSYEKL. V was clipped by 4 bases and J by 7 bases; unmatched bases: 17. CDR3 protein: CASSPLEWQGGRENEQFF. In DNA form, the CDR3 reads TGCGCCAGCAGCCCCTTAGAGTGGCAAGGCGGGAGGGAGAATGAGCAGTTCTTC.

The rearrangement uses TRBV20-1 and TRBJ2-4; D ambiguous. Trimming pared 7 bases from V and 15 bases from J, leaving 22 bases between. The V gene's germline CDR1 is DFQATT and CDR2 SNEGSKA (reference sequence). This CDR3 comprises 12 residues. As DNA, the CDR3 is TGCAGTGTCTGGGAATCCTCCTACGAGCGGTACTTC. Protein product: CSVWESSYERYF.

The chain uses TRBV6-2 or TRBV6-3 and TRBJ2-7, with D maybe TRBD1 (6 bases). V gave up 7 bases and J gave up 6 bases, with 19 bases separating them. The CDR3 contains 14 residues. Germline V gene data show CDR1 as MNHEY and CDR2 as SVGEGT. The CDR3 is CASNEPGRGGEQYF. The CDR3 region has the DNA TGTGCCAGCAACGAACCCGGCAGGGGCGGCGAGCAGTACTTC.

The rearrangement links TRBV18 to TRBJ1-1; D not certain. The CDR3 totals 16 residues. CDR1 and CDR2 (germline): KGHSH, LQKENI. The ends were cut back, 5 bases at V and 2 bases at J, with 18 bases in the middle. The CDR3 nucleotides are TGTGCCAGCTCAATCTCATCCCCCGGGATTAACACTGAAGCTTTCTTT. This translates into CASSISSPGINTEAFF.

The chain recombines TRBV5-5 with TRBJ2-1, with TRBD2 as a possible D gene (6 bases). Germline CDR1 and CDR2: SGHKS and YYEKEE (reference sequence). This CDR3 is built from 12 residues. V was clipped by 10 bases and J by 10 bases, with 18 bases between them. The CDR3 bases are TGTGCCGGCAACCCGATGGGAGGCGAGCAGTTCTTC. It codes for CAGNPMGGEQFF. The complete variable domain, with remaining parts taken from reference TRBV5-5 and TRBJ2-1, reads DAGVTQSPTHLIKTRGQQVTLRCSPISGHKSVSWYQQVLGQGPQFIFQYYEKEERGRGNFPDRFSARQFPNYSSELNVNALLLGDSALYLCAGNPMGGEQFFGPGTRLTVL.

This clonotype was seen more than once but under ten times. In nucleotides, the CDR3 is TGTGCCAGCAGTTCCTCTAGCTGGAAGGGGGGGGAGACCCAGTACTTC. Protein sequence: CASSSSSWKGGETQYF. The genes are TRBV27 and TRBJ2-5; D may be TRBD2 (7 bases). Trimming took off 4 bases at V and 5 bases at J, with 20 bases between the two ends. The CDR3 loop spans 16 amino acids. Per germline, CDR1 MNHEY and CDR2 SMNVEV (reference sequence).

The rearrangement uses TRBV25-1 and TRBJ2-1, with TRBD2 identical over 11 bases. The CDR3 runs 14 residues. V lost 5 bases to trimming and J lost 9 bases; unmatched junction nucleotides: 6. Germline values: CDR1 MGHDK, CDR2 SYGVNS. As DNA, the CDR3 is TGTGCCAGCAGTTTAATAGCGGGAGGGAGTGAGCAGTTCTTC. Its translation is CASSLIAGGSEQFF.

The chain couples TRBV7-2 to TRBJ2-3, with 7 nucleotides matching TRBD2. Germline CDR1 reads SGHTA; CDR2 reads FQGNSA. The CDR3 covers 12 residues. With V trimmed by 5 bases and J by 14 bases, 10 bases remained unmatched. The CDR3 region has the DNA TGTGCCAGCAGCGACAGCGGGAAGGCGTTGTATTTT. Protein: CASSDSGKALYF.

The V and J genes are TRBV29-1 and TRBJ2-3, with 7 bases aligning to TRBD1. Trimming took 3 bases from V and 9 from J; bases not matched to a gene: 15. Germline V CDR1 and CDR2: SQVTM, ANQGSEA. The CDR3 loop spans 15 amino acids. In DNA form, the CDR3 reads TGCAGCGTTGATGGGGCGACAGGGCCCACAGGCACGCAGTATTTT. Translation gives CSVDGATGPTGTQYF.

This clonotype was counted between two and nine times. The chain employs TRBV20-1 and TRBJ2-3, with 9 bases fitting TRBD2. V shed 2 bases and J 7 bases; nucleotides not matched to a gene: 10. Germline loops: CDR1 DFQATT, CDR2 SNEGSKA (reference sequence). This CDR3 has 15 residues. The CDR3 DNA sequence: TGCAGTGCTAGATCGCCAGAGCGGGGGGCCTATACGCAGTATTTT. This gives the protein CSARSPERGAYTQYF.